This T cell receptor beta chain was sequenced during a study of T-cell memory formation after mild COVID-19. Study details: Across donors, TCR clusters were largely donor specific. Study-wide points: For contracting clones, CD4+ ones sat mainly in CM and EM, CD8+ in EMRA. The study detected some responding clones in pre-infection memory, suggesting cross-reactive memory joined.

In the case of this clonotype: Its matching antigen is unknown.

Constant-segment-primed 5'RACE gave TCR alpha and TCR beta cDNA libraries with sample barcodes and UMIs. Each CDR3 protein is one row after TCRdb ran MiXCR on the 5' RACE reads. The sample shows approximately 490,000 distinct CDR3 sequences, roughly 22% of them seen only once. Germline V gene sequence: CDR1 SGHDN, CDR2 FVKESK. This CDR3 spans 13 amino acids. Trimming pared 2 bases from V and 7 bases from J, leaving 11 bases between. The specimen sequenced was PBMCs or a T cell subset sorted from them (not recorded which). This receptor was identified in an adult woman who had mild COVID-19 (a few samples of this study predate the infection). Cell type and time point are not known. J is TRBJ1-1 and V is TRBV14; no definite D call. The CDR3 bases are TGTGCCAGCAGCCAACAAGGGCTGGGTGAAGCTTTCTTT. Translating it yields CASSQQGLGEAFF.